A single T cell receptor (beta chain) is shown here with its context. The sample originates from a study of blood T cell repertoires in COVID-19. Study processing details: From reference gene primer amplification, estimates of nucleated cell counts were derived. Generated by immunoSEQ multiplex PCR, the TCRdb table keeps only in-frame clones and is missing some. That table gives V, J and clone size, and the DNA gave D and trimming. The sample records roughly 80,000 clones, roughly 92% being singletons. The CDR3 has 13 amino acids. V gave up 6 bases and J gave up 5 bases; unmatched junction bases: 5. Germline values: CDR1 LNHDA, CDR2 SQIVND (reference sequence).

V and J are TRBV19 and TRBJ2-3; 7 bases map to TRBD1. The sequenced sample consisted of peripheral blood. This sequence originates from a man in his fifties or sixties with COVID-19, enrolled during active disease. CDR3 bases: TGTGCCAGTAGGACAGGGAATGGAGATACGCAGTATTTT. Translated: CASRTGNGDTQYF.